This is a list of T cell receptor beta chains from one sample in a study of Ad26.COV2.S vaccination and SARS-CoV-2 variants. The assay was immunoSEQ multiplex PCR, and TCRdb's table has in-frame clones only and misses some. The sample has about 350,000 clones, roughly 94% seen once. The material sequenced was peripheral blood, taken after recovery from COVID-19. These receptor sequences come from a human donor who had recovered from COVID-19. The CDR3 runs from the conserved cysteine through the conserved F or W. D genes are given only for firm matches. Rows may omit the clone size; those that give it use once, few, many or a size class.

TRBJ2-4	-	TRBV12-3/TRBV12-4	-	CASRPTGGNIQYF	TGTGCCAGCAGGCCGACTGGGGGGAACATTCAGTACTTC
TRBJ1-1	TRBD1	TRBV3-1/TRBV3-2	-	CASSRDRGNTEAFF	TGTGCCAGCAGCAGGGACAGAGGGAACACTGAAGCTTTCTTT
TRBJ1-1	-	TRBV12-3/TRBV12-4	-	CASRQNTEAFF	TGTGCCAGCAGGCAAAACACTGAAGCTTTCTTT
TRBJ1-4	-	TRBV4-3	-	CASSQTDATNEKLFF	TGCGCCAGCAGCCAAACAGATGCAACTAATGAAAAACTGTTTTTT
TRBJ2-2	TRBD1	TRBV9	once	CASSVATGASTGELFF	TGTGCCAGCAGCGTAGCGACAGGGGCCTCCACCGGGGAGCTGTTTTTT
TRBJ1-5	-	TRBV6-6	-	CASSSREFNQPQHF	TGTGCCAGCAGTTCCCGGGAGTTCAATCAGCCCCAGCATTTT
TRBJ1-2	-	TRBV6-2/TRBV6-3	-	CASSIGDGYTF	TGTGCCAGCAGTATCGGGGATGGCTACACCTTC
TRBJ2-5	-	TRBV5-1	-	CASRSGEETQYF	TGCGCCAGCAGGTCAGGGGAAGAGACCCAGTACTTC
TRBJ1-5	-	TRBV5-4	-	CASSLWGRNQPQHF	TGTGCCAGCAGCTTGTGGGGGCGCAATCAGCCCCAGCATTTT
TRBJ2-3	TRBD1	TRBV4-3	-	CASSQDSGQGDTQYF	TGCGCCAGCAGCCAAGATAGCGGACAGGGAGATACGCAGTATTTT
TRBJ2-7	-	TRBV9	-	CASSTTGAPSYEQYF	TGTGCCAGCAGCACAACCGGGGCGCCCTCCTACGAGCAGTACTTC
TRBJ1-3	TRBD1	TRBV27	few	CASRRGGSSSGNTIYF	TGTGCCAGCAGGAGAGGGGGCTCGTCCTCTGGAAACACCATATATTTT
TRBJ1-4	-	TRBV19	-	CASSKGLRNEKLFF	TGTGCCAGTAGCAAAGGACTAAGGAATGAAAAACTGTTTTTT
TRBJ1-2	-	TRBV6-1	once	CASSEASPNYGYTF	TGTGCCAGCAGTGAAGCCTCCCCTAACTATGGCTACACCTTC
TRBJ1-1	TRBD1	TRBV6-5	-	CASSPGTGNTEAFF	TGTGCCAGCAGCCCGGGGACAGGGAACACTGAAGCTTTCTTT
TRBJ2-5	TRBD1	TRBV6-5	-	CASSRGTGGAETQYF	TGTGCCAGCAGCCGCGGGACAGGGGGCGCGGAGACCCAGTACTTC
TRBJ1-3	-	TRBV14	-	CASSPGPGKAGNTIYF	TGTGCCAGCAGCCCAGGGCCAGGGAAGGCTGGAAACACCATATATTTT
TRBJ1-4	-	TRBV6-5	-	CASSRLATNEKLFF	TGTGCCAGCAGTCGGTTAGCAACTAATGAAAAACTGTTTTTT
TRBJ1-1	-	TRBV3-1/TRBV3-2	-	CASSRPSGRGFVGNTEAFF	TGTGCCAGCAGCCGTCCGAGTGGTCGAGGGTTCGTGGGGAACACTGAAGCTTTCTTT
TRBJ2-3	-	TRBV11-2	once	CASSQTDTQYF	TGTGCCAGCAGCCAGACAGATACGCAGTATTTT
TRBJ1-3	TRBD1	TRBV5-1	-	CASSQGTASGNTIYF	TGCGCCAGCAGCCAAGGGACAGCCTCTGGAAACACCATATATTTT
TRBJ1-2	TRBD1	TRBV4-3	-	CASSLSPTGNYGYTF	TGCGCCAGCAGCCTATCCCCGACAGGGAACTATGGCTACACCTTC
TRBJ1-5	-	TRBV12-5	-	CASGLGRSPGKTQHF	TGTGCTAGTGGCCTCGGACGAAGTCCAGGGAAGACCCAGCATTTT
TRBJ1-3	-	TRBV5-1	-	CASSLGGGSGNTIYF	TGCGCCAGCAGCTTGGGAGGGGGATCTGGAAACACCATATATTTT
TRBJ1-6	-	TRBV6-5	once	CASSITRGLLHF	TGTGCCAGCAGTATTACTAGGGGACTCCTCCACTTT
TRBJ2-7	-	TRBV7-8	-	CASRPLRGYEQYF	TGTGCCAGCAGACCCCTCAGGGGTTACGAGCAGTACTTC
TRBJ2-2	-	TRBV9	once	CASSDTGGRKVTGELFF	TGTGCCAGCAGCGACACCGGGGGCCGGAAGGTTACCGGGGAGCTGTTTTTT
TRBJ2-1	-	TRBV4-1	-	CASSPLLGLSYNEQFF	TGCGCCAGCAGCCCCCTATTAGGGTTGTCCTACAATGAGCAGTTCTTC
TRBJ2-1	TRBD2	TRBV18	-	CASSPQFSGEHNEQFF	TGTGCCAGCTCACCACAGTTTAGCGGGGAGCACAATGAGCAGTTCTTC
TRBJ2-2	-	TRBV7-3	-	CASSTGTPTGELFF	TGTGCCAGCAGTACCGGGACACCAACCGGGGAGCTGTTTTTT
TRBJ1-5	TRBD1	TRBV6-5	-	CATRTGQLNQPQHF	TGTGCCACCAGGACAGGGCAATTGAATCAGCCCCAGCATTTT
TRBJ1-2	-	TRBV27	once	CASKRTLRSGYTF	TGTGCCAGCAAACGGACATTGAGGAGTGGCTACACCTTC
TRBJ2-7	-	TRBV19	once	CASSPYEQYF	TGTGCCAGTAGTCCATACGAGCAGTACTTC
TRBJ1-2	TRBD1	TRBV3-1/TRBV3-2	-	CASSQERLGQGLRGYTF	TGTGCCAGCAGCCAAGAACGCCTCGGACAGGGCCTTCGTGGCTACACCTTC
TRBJ1-1	-	TRBV9	-	CASSVKGNTEAFF	TGTGCCAGCAGCGTAAAGGGGAACACTGAAGCTTTCTTT
TRBJ2-2	-	TRBV7-3	few	CASSLKWAGELFF	TGTGCCAGCAGCTTAAAGTGGGCCGGGGAGCTGTTTTTT
TRBJ2-1	-	TRBV7-8	-	CASSQRPGHEQFF	TGTGCCAGCAGCCAGCGCCCAGGGCATGAGCAGTTCTTC
TRBJ1-4	-	TRBV12-5	-	CASTGRDEKLFF	TGTGCTTCTACAGGGAGGGATGAAAAACTGTTTTTT
TRBJ1-1	-	TRBV12-2	-	CASRLLNTEAFF	TGTGCAAGTCGCTTATTAAACACTGAAGCTTTCTTT
TRBJ2-7	TRBD2	TRBV6-2/TRBV6-3	-	CASSRGGAGYHEQYF	TGTGCCAGCAGTCGGGGGGGGGCAGGTTACCACGAGCAGTACTTC
TRBJ2-5	TRBD1	TRBV20-1	once	CSASPSRTGRETQYF	TGCAGTGCTAGTCCCTCCAGGACAGGGCGGGAGACCCAGTACTTC
TRBJ1-2	TRBD1	TRBV7-3	-	CASSLGDRAGYTF	TGTGCCAGCAGCTTAGGGGACAGGGCTGGCTACACCTTC
TRBJ1-5	-	TRBV2	-	CASSEDLHHSNQPQHF	TGTGCCAGCAGTGAAGACCTGCACCATAGCAATCAGCCCCAGCATTTT
TRBJ2-5	-	TRBV7-6	-	CASSLNDIPQETQYF	TGTGCCAGCAGCCTGAATGACATACCCCAAGAGACCCAGTACTTC
TRBJ1-2	TRBD1	TRBV6-5	-	CASSTGQGANYGYTF	TGTGCCAGCAGTACGGGACAGGGAGCTAACTATGGCTACACCTTC
TRBJ2-7	-	TRBV2	-	CASSARGPSSEQYF	TGTGCCAGCAGTGCCAGGGGTCCTTCCTCGGAGCAGTACTTC
TRBJ1-1	TRBD1	TRBV6-5	-	CASTLQGAAFF	TGTGCCAGCACCTTACAGGGGGCGGCTTTCTTT
TRBJ1-1	-	TRBV6-5	few	CASSDTSWNTEAFF	TGTGCCAGCAGCGACACGTCCTGGAACACTGAAGCTTTCTTT
TRBJ2-1	-	TRBV7-9	-	CASTHPDSYNEQFF	TGTGCCAGCACCCACCCCGACAGCTACAATGAGCAGTTCTTC
TRBJ2-1	TRBD1	TRBV9	-	CASSVGGQNNEQFF	TGTGCCAGCAGCGTAGGGGGACAGAACAATGAGCAGTTCTTC
TRBJ1-5	-	TRBV6-2/TRBV6-3	-	CASSYSPFRSNQPQHF	TGTGCCAGCAGTTACTCCCCCTTTCGAAGTAATCAGCCCCAGCATTTT
TRBJ2-3	-	TRBV3-1/TRBV3-2	-	CASSGGGEHTDTQYF	TGTGCCAGCAGTGGGGGCGGGGAGCACACAGATACGCAGTATTTT